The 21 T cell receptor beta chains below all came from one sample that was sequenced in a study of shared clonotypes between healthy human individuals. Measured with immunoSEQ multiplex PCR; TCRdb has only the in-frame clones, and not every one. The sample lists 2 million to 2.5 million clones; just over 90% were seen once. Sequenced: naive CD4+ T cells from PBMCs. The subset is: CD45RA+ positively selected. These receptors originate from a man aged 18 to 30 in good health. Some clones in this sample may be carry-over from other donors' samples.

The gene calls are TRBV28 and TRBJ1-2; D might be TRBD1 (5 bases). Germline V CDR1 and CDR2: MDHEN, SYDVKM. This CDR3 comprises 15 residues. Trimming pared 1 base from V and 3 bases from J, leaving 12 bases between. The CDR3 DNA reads TGTGCCAGCAGTTTATCCTTTCCGGGGGACTATGGCTACACCTTC. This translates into CASSLSFPGDYGYTF.

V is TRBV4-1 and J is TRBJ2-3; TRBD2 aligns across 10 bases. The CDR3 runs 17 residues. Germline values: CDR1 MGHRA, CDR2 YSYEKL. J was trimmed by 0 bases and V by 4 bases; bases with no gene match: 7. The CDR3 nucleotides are TGCGCCAGCAGCCGCGGACTAGCGGAAACTAGCACAGATACGCAGTATTTT. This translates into CASSRGLAETSTDTQYF.

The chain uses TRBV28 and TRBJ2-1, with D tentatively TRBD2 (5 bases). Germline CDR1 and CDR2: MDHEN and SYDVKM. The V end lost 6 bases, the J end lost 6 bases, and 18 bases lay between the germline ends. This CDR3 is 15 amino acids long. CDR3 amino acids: CASSRGLSYRNEQFF. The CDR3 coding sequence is TGTGCCAGCAGCCGCGGACTGAGCTACCGCAATGAGCAGTTCTTC.

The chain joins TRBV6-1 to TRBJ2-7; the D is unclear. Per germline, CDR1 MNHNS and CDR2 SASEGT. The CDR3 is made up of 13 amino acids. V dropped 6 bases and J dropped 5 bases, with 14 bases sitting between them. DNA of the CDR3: TGTGCCAGCAGCATCGAGGCCTGGCACGAGCAGTACTTC. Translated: CASSIEAWHEQYF.

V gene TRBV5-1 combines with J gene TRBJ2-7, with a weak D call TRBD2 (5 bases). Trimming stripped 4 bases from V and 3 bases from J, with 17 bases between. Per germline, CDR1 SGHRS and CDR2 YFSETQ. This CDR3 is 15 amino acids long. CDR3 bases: TGCGCCAGCAGCCCGCTGCCGCAGGAGGACTACGAGCAGTACTTC. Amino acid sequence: CASSPLPQEDYEQYF.

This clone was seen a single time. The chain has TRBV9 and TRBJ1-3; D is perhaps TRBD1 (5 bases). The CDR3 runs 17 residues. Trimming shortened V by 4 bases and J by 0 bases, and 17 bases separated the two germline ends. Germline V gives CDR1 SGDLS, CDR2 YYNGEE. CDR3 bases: TGTGCCAGCAGCTTTCGAAGAGATGGGACCTCTGGAAACACCATATATTTT. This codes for CASSFRRDGTSGNTIYF.

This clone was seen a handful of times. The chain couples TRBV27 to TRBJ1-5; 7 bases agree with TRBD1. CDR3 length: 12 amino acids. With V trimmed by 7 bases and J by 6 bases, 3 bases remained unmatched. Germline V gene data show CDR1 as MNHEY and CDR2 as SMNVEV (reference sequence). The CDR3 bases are TGTGCCAGCAAGCAGGGGGGTCAGCCCCAGCATTTT. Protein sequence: CASKQGGQPQHF.

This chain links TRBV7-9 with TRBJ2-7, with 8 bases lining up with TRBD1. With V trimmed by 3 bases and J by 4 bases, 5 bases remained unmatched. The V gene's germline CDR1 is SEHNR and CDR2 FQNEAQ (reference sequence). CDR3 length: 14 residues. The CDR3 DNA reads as TGTGCCAGCAGCTTCCGGGACAGGCCATACGAGCAGTACTTC. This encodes CASSFRDRPYEQYF.

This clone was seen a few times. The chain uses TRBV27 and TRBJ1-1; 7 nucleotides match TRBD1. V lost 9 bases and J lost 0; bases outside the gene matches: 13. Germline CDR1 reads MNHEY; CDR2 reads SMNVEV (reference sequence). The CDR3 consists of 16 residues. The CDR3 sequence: CASRQGRPVMNTEAFF. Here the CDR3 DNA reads TGTGCCAGTAGACAGGGCAGACCCGTGATGAACACTGAAGCTTTCTTT.

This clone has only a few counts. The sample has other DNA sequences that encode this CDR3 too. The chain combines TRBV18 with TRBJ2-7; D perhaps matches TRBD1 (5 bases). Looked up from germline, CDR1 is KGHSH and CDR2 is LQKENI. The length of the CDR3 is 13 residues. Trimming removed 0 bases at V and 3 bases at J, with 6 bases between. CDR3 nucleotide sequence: TGTGCCAGCTCACCACCAGGGGACTACGAGCAGTACTTC. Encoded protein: CASSPPGDYEQYF.

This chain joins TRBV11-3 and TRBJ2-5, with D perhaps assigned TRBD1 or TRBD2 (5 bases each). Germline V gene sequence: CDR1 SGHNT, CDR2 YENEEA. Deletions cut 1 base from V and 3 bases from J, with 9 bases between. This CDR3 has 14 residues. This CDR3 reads CASSLARGEETQYF. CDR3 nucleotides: TGTGCCAGCAGCTTAGCGAGGGGCGAAGAGACCCAGTACTTC.

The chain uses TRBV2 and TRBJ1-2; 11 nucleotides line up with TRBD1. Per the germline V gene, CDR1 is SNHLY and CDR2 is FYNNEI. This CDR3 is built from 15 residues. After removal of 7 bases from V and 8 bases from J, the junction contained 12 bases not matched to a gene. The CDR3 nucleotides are TGTGCCAGCAAAGAAAGGAGGGACAGGGGGAGCGGCTACACCTTC. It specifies CASKERRDRGSGYTF. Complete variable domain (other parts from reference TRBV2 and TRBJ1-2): EPEVTQTPSHQVTQMGQEVILRCVPISNHLYFYWYRQILGQKVEFLVSFYNNEISEKSEIFDDQFSVERPDGSNFTLKIRSTKLEDSAMYFCASKERRDRGSGYTFGSGTRLTVV.

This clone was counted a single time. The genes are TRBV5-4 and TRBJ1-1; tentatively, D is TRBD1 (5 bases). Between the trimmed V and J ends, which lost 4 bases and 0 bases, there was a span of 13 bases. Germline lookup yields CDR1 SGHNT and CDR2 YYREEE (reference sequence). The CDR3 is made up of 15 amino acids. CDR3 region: CASSAGGVMNTEAFF. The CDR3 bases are TGTGCCAGCAGCGCCGGGGGGGTGATGAACACTGAAGCTTTCTTT.

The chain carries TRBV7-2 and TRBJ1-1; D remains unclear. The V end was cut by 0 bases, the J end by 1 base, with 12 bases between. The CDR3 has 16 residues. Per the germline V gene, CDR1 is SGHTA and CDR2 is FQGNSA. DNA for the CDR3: TGTGCCAGCAGCTTAGCGTTTAAGGGCCCGAACACTGAAGCTTTCTTT. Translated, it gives CASSLAFKGPNTEAFF.

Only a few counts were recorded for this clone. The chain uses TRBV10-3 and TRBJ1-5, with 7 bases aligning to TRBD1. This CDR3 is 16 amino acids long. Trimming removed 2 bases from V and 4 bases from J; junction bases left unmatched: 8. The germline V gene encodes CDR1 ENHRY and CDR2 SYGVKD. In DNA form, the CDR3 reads TGTGCCATCAGTGAGAATTTGGGACAGAAAAATCAGCCCCAGCATTTT. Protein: CAISENLGQKNQPQHF.

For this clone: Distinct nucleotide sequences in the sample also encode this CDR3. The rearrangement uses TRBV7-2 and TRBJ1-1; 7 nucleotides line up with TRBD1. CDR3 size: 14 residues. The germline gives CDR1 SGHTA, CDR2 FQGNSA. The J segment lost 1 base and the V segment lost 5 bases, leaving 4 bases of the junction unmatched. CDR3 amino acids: CASSLQGGNTEAFF. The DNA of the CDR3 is TGTGCCAGCAGCCTTCAGGGGGGGAACACTGAAGCTTTCTTT.

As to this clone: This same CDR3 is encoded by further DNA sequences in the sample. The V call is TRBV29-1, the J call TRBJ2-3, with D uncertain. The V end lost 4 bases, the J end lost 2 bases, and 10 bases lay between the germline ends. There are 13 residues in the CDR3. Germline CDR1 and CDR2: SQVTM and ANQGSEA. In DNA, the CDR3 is TGCAGCGTTGTCGGTCAGTACACAGATACGCAGTATTTT. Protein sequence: CSVVGQYTDTQYF.

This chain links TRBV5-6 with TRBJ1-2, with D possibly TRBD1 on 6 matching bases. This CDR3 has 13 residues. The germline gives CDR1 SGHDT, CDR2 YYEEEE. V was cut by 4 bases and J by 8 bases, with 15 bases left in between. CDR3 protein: CASSLDRSRGYTF. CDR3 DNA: TGTGCCAGCAGCCTCGACAGGAGTAGGGGCTACACCTTC. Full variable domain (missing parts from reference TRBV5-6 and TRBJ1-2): DAGVTQSPTHLIKTRGQQVTLRCSPKSGHDTVSWYQQALGQGPQFIFQYYEEEERQRGNFPDRFSGHQFPNYSSELNVNALLLGDSALYLCASSLDRSRGYTFGSGTRLTVV.

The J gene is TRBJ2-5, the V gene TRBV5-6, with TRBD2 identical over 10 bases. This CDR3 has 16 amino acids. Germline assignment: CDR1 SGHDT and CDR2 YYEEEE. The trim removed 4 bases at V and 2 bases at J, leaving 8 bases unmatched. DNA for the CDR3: TGTGCCAGCAGCGCGAGGACTAGCGGATCGCAAGAGACCCAGTACTTC. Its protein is CASSARTSGSQETQYF.

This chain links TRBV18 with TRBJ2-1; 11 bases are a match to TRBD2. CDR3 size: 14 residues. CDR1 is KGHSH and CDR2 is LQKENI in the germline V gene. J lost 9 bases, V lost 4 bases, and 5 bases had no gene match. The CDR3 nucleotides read TGTGCCAGCTCACTAGCGGGAGGGCCGCCTGAGCAGTTCTTC. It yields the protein CASSLAGGPPEQFF.

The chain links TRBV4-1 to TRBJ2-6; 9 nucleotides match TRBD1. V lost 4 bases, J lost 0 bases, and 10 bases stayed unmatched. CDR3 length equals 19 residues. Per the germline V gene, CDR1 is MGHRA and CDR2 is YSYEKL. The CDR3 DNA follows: TGCGCCAGCAGCCCAATCCGACAGGGGGGAGCCTCTGGGGCCAACGTCCTGACTTTC. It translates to CASSPIRQGGASGANVLTF.